This TCR beta chain was sequenced in a study of blood T cell repertoires in COVID-19 (dated by TCRdb to 2020 to 2022). Study-wide context: Collaborator samples came from the United States, Italy and Spain and covered acute and convalescent phases of COVID-19. Samples came from the ongoing ImmuneRACE study (first 160 participants) plus 1,254 subjects from 6 global collaborators. The repertoires were made available in a free public database intended to serve as a resource for research on the immune response to SARS-CoV-2. The sample metadata nearly always contained a de-identified subject ID, COVID-19 status, age in years and sex. Subjects who had been exposed to COVID-19, were actively infected with it, or had recovered from it provided the deeply sampled blood TCRbeta repertoires that made up the dataset. The prospective study material was composed of cDNA or gDNA derived from T cells, B-cell-depleted T cells, or PBMCs. Where available, HLA class I and class II types were obtained from metadata supplied by the sample provider rather than from assay-based typing.

Comment on this clone: Which antigen it targets is not known. No much larger clone exists at a distance of one base, and base qualities are not known.

TCRbeta CDR3 regions were amplified from genomic DNA using the immunoSEQ Assay, a bias-controlled multiplex PCR. Processing in the source paper ran as follows. Within the assay, amplification of reference gene primers was used to estimate how many nucleated cells each sample contained. Sequence reads were collapsed and filtered to measure the absolute abundance of every unique TCRbeta CDR3 rearrangement. For each sample, productive Simpson clonality was calculated as the square root of Simpson's diversity index over productive rearrangements. TCRdb holds this immuneACCESS table with in-frame rearrangements only. Some clones are missing; in checked studies, unresolved V genes explain under half, and the rest has no known cause. That table supplies the V and J calls and clone size; D and trimming were determined from the DNA. In this sample the table shows 300,000 to 350,000 clones, approximately 87% of which occur a single time. The ten biggest clones cover approximately 2.9% of the sample.

Taken from the germline V gene (reference sequence), the CDR1 and CDR2 loops are SGHAT and FQDESV. Counted from cysteine to phenylalanine, this CDR3 has 14 amino acids. Only the CDR3 portion is preserved as DNA: 42 bases, with reading frame beginning at the first base. Trimming costs V 3 bases and J 0 bases, and their ends lie 3 bases apart. Broader findings and caveats from the paper: Clinical and demographic metadata were provided uncurated, with the amount varying by source and participant.

One collaborating source in Seattle enrolled patients while the patients were actively infected and followed the patients over time throughout the course of disease. Whole blood was collected in K2EDTA tubes by collaborating institutions according to the institutions' own protocols. Collaborator samples were shipped for TCRbeta analysis as frozen whole blood, isolated PBMCs, or DNA extracted from either sample type. This clonotype originated in a young woman with COVID-19, enrolled during active disease. Specimen: peripheral blood. The V and J genes are TRBV11-1 and TRBJ2-6; the D gene remains uncertain. The CDR3 region reads CASSFSSGANVLTF. The base sequence is TGTGCCAGCAGCTTTAGCTCTGGGGCCAACGTCCTGACTTTC.